The 6 T cell receptor beta chains below come from one sample, sequenced in a study of patients and donors after allogeneic stem cell transplantation. TCRdb redid the calling of the RT-PCR reads with MiXCR, one entry per CDR3 protein. This sample has hundreds of thousands of distinct CDR3 sequences, with roughly 16% found just once. The sequenced sample was blood, either unsorted or a sorted T cell fraction (not recorded which). These TCRs come from a human donor who was either an allogeneic HSCT recipient or a stem cell or donor lymphocyte infusion donor (not recorded which). It is not recorded whose cells these are; they may come from a transplant donor.

This clonotype was counted a few times. The genes are TRBV19 and TRBJ1-2; maybe TRBD1 (5 bases). V was pared by 7 bases and J by 2 bases, with 14 bases between. Germline V gene sequence: CDR1 LNHDA, CDR2 SQIVND (reference sequence). The CDR3 contains 14 residues. CDR3 loop: CASKKVGTNYGYTF. The CDR3 DNA is TGTGCCAGTAAAAAGGTCGGGACCAACTATGGCTACACCTTC.

This clonotype was observed a handful of times. V is TRBV27 and J is TRBJ1-1; unclear D gene. The V and J ends lost 4 bases and 5 bases respectively, with 14 bases between them. The CDR3 is 14 residues long. Germline CDR1 is MNHEY and CDR2 is SMNVEV (reference sequence). The CDR3 reads CASSSPSLGTEAFF. In DNA form, the CDR3 reads TGTGCCAGCAGTTCCCCGTCTCTGGGGACTGAAGCTTTCTTT.

J is TRBJ2-7 and V is TRBV21-1; the table's D call, TRBD2, has no DNA check behind it. TRBV21-1 is described as a pseudogene. This CDR3 has 13 amino acids. Written as DNA, the CDR3 is TGTGCCAGCACCAAGGGACTAGCGGTGGAGCAGTACTTC. It codes for CASTKGLAVEQYF.

The V gene is TRBV7-8, the J gene TRBJ2-7; 8 bases map to TRBD1. Trimming removed 3 bases from V and 3 bases from J; junction bases left unmatched: 13. The CDR3 length is 17 residues. Germline lookup yields CDR1 SGHVS and CDR2 FQNEAQ. The CDR3 loop is CASSLRTGRSNNYEQYF. CDR3 bases: TGTGCCAGCAGCTTGCGGACAGGGCGTTCGAACAACTACGAGCAGTACTTC.

This clonotype has only a few counts. J is TRBJ2-7 and V is TRBV18, with TRBD1 identical over 7 bases. The trim removed 4 bases at V and 4 bases at J, leaving 7 bases unmatched. Germline lookup yields CDR1 KGHSH and CDR2 LQKENI. CDR3 length: 14 amino acids. The chain's CDR3 is CASSQLGTDYEQYF. The CDR3 coding sequence is TGTGCCAGCTCACAGCTCGGGACAGATTACGAGCAGTACTTC.

Only a few counts were recorded for this clonotype. V usage is TRBV7-8 and J usage is TRBJ2-7; TRBD2 aligns across 9 bases. Germline V gene data show CDR1 as SGHVS and CDR2 as FQNEAQ. V dropped 1 base and J dropped 6; count of bases not matched to a gene: 7. This CDR3 is 15 amino acids long. CDR3 in amino acids: CASSLVGGREVEQYF. In nucleotides, the CDR3 is TGTGCCAGCAGCTTAGTCGGCGGGAGGGAGGTCGAGCAGTACTTC.